What follows are 17 T cell receptor beta chains derived from one specimen sequenced in a study of T cell repertoires in cytomegalovirus infection (dated by TCRdb to about 2019). TCRdb records Illumina HiSeq 1500 as the sequencer. TCRdb's own reprocessing of the public reads used fastp at Q25 and MiXCR and kept productive beta chains. Rows are combined by CDR3 protein, so each entry shows the most common genes and DNA. For this sample there are about 310,000 distinct CDR3 sequences; more than 20% appear just once. The ten most abundant clones make up approximately 12% of the sample. According to the study, the label for this sample's treatment or condition signals: in vitro stimulation with specific CMV peptide epitopes to enrich CMV-specific T cells. Which antigens these TCRs recognize remains unknown. Sequences were derived from cultured PBMCs, sampled from culture after CMV antigen stimulation. The receptors come from a human donor in good health (CMV status not recorded). Some clones in this sample may be carry-over from other donors' samples.

The rearrangement joins TRBV4-3 to TRBJ2-7; the D gene is possibly TRBD2 (6 bases). The CDR3 is 17 residues long. CDR1 LGHNA and CDR2 YSLEER come from the germline V gene. V lost 2 bases to trimming and J lost 1 base, with 18 bases between them. DNA of the CDR3: TGCGCCAGCAGCCAATCAACGTCCCTAGCGTATTCCTACGAGCAGTACTTC. As protein: CASSQSTSLAYSYEQYF.

This clonotype was recorded a few times. The V and J genes are TRBV4-1 and TRBJ2-7; 8 bases are shared with TRBD1. Looked up from germline, CDR1 is MGHRA and CDR2 is YSYEKL. With 1 base clipped from V and 0 bases from J, the junction kept 5 bases outside the gene matches. The CDR3 is 16 amino acids. The CDR3 loop reads CASSQGDRSPSYEQYF. The CDR3 nucleotides are TGCGCCAGCAGCCAAGGGGACAGGTCCCCCTCCTACGAGCAGTACTTC.

This clonotype was seen a handful of times. CDR3 nucleotide sequence: TGTGCCAGCACGGACAGCAATCAGCCCCAGCATTTT. Amino acids: CASTDSNQPQHF. The V gene is TRBV6-2 or TRBV6-3, the J gene TRBJ1-5; D call uncertain. Trimming cost V 7 bases and J 1 base, with 5 bases left between them. The V gene's germline CDR1 is MNHEY and CDR2 SVGEGT. CDR3 size: 12 residues.

This clonotype was picked up many times. This rearrangement joins TRBV7-2 to TRBJ2-1, with D tentatively TRBD1 (5 bases). The germline V gene encodes CDR1 SGHTA and CDR2 FQGNSA. The CDR3 runs to 15 residues. The V end was cut by 9 bases, the J end by 0 bases, with 15 bases between. CDR3 in amino acids: CASSDTSSSYNEQFF. The CDR3 DNA reads TGTGCCAGTTCGGACACGTCTAGCTCCTACAATGAGCAGTTCTTC.

This chain uses TRBV19 with TRBJ1-1, with a tentative D call TRBD1 (5 bases). There are 15 residues in the CDR3. The V and J ends lost 3 bases and 5 bases respectively, with 16 bases between them. In germline, CDR1 is LNHDA, CDR2 SQIVND (reference sequence). The CDR3 DNA is TGTGCCAGTAGTATTTGGGCAGGGAAGGGGACTGAAGCTTTCTTT. Its translation is CASSIWAGKGTEAFF.

This clonotype came up a few times. The chain joins TRBV5-1 to TRBJ2-7, with D possibly called TRBD1 or TRBD2 (5 bases each). Trimming stripped 7 bases from V and 7 bases from J, with 15 bases between. The CDR3 consists of 12 residues. Germline values: CDR1 SGHRS, CDR2 YFSETQ. Written as DNA, the CDR3 is TGCGCCAGCTCTTGGGGGACGGGGGAGCAGTACTTC. This gives the protein CASSWGTGEQYF.

This clonotype turned up a few times. This chain joins TRBV5-4 and TRBJ2-3, with D perhaps matching TRBD2 (5 bases). The CDR3 extends over 15 amino acids. The germline V and J ends were trimmed by 3 bases and 6 bases, with 17 bases remaining between them. Germline lookup yields CDR1 SGHNT and CDR2 YYREEE (reference sequence). This CDR3 reads CASSSSGSGGDTQYF. CDR3 in DNA: TGTGCCAGCAGCTCCTCGGGGTCTGGCGGGGATACGCAGTATTTT.

This clonotype was counted at least ten times. The chain employs TRBV2 and TRBJ2-3; tentatively, D is TRBD1 (5 bases). With 6 bases removed from V and 2 bases from J, the gap between germline ends came to 18 bases. The CDR3 contains 16 residues. Germline loops: CDR1 SNHLY, CDR2 FYNNEI. The CDR3 coding sequence is TGTGCCAGCAGGGTAGCTTTAGGGGTTCCCACAGATACGCAGTATTTT. It is translated as CASRVALGVPTDTQYF.

The CDR3 loop reads CASSPPGAGGRQYV. CDR3 nucleotide sequence: TGTGCCAGCAGCCCCCCGGGAGCGGGGGGTAGGCAGTACGTC. The chain carries TRBV6-2 or TRBV6-3 and TRBJ2-7; 9 bases align to TRBD2. The CDR3 has 14 residues. V was pared by 6 bases and J by 9 bases, with 12 bases of the junction left unmatched. Looked up from germline, CDR1 is MNHEY and CDR2 is SVGEGT.

This clonotype has just a few counts. This rearrangement joins TRBV19 to TRBJ1-4, with 7 bases fitting TRBD1. After removal of 9 bases from V and 5 bases from J, the junction contained 12 bases not matched to a gene. Germline CDR1 and CDR2: LNHDA and SQIVND (reference sequence). The CDR3 consists of 15 residues. CDR3 sequence reads: CASSNRRGRNEKLFF. Here the CDR3 DNA reads TGTGCCAGCTCAAATAGAAGGGGGCGGAATGAAAAACTGTTTTTT.

This clonotype was observed a few times. The chain's CDR3 is CASSSPRRSGNTIYF. Here the CDR3 DNA reads TGTGCCAGCAGTTCCCCCCGCCGCTCTGGAAACACCATATATTTT. J is TRBJ1-3 and V is TRBV6-5; D unclear. Germline assignment: CDR1 MNHEY and CDR2 SVGAGI. The V end lost 4 bases, the J end lost 0 bases, and 10 bases lay between the germline ends. The CDR3 is 15 residues long.

This clonotype was observed at least ten times. The chain joins TRBV12-3 or TRBV12-4 to TRBJ2-7; 9 bases agree with TRBD1. With 3 bases clipped from V and 2 bases from J, the junction kept 5 bases outside the gene matches. The CDR3 runs to 15 residues. The CDR3 DNA follows: TGTGCCAGCAGTTTTAATCGGGACAGGGCCTACGAGCAGTACGTC. It yields the protein CASSFNRDRAYEQYV.

The V gene is TRBV19, the J gene TRBJ2-1; D unclear. Trimming left V 10 bases short and J 0 bases short, with 13 bases between. The CDR3 has 14 residues. In germline, CDR1 is LNHDA, CDR2 SQIVND (reference sequence). The CDR3 region is CATRSKGSYNEQFF. CDR3 DNA sequence: TGTGCCACTCGTTCGAAGGGCTCCTACAATGAGCAGTTCTTC.

The table lists this clonotype with many counts. The CDR3 sequence: CASSPGTGYNSPLHF. The CDR3 region has the DNA TGTGCCAGCAGCCCCGGGACAGGCTATAATTCACCCCTCCACTTT. The rearrangement uses TRBV12-3 or TRBV12-4 and TRBJ1-6; TRBD1 matches at 8 bases. This CDR3 region has 15 residues. V lost 6 bases, J lost 3 bases, and 4 bases stayed unmatched.

V usage is TRBV10-3 and J usage is TRBJ2-7; D tentatively fits TRBD1 or TRBD2 (7 bases each). V was cut by 10 bases and J by 2 bases, with 18 bases left in between. The germline V gene encodes CDR1 ENHRY and CDR2 SYGVKD. This CDR3 is built from 14 residues. The CDR3 loop is CATARAGTAYEQYV. CDR3 coding DNA: TGTGCCACCGCAAGAGCGGGGACAGCCTACGAGCAGTACGTC.

This clonotype was counted only a few times. The chain employs TRBV3-1 and TRBJ2-7; no reliable D call. Germline-derived CDR1 and CDR2 are LGHDT and YNNKEL (reference sequence). This CDR3 comprises 13 residues. Trimming took 0 bases from V and 3 from J, leaving 6 bases between them. CDR3 in amino acids: CASSQEPYYEQYF. CDR3 sequence (DNA): TGTGCCAGCAGCCAAGAACCTTACTACGAGCAGTACTTC.

On this clonotype itself: A junction end diverges from the germline sequence, so it may reflect a read error. The rearrangement links TRBV7-2 to TRBJ2-5; D remains ambiguous. The CDR3 is 13 amino acids. The V gene's germline CDR1 is SGHTA and CDR2 FQGNSA. Here the CDR3 reads CASSLGLQETQCF. The CDR3 DNA follows: TGTGCCAGCAGCTTGGGCCTCCAAGAGACCCAGTGCTTC.